The source of this TCR beta chain is a study of cytotoxic CD8 clonotypes in ibrutinib-treated CLL. The CDR3 has 14 amino acids. CDR1 and CDR2 from the germline V gene are MNHEY and SVGAGI. The V gene lost 5 bases and the J gene lost 5 bases, with 15 bases spanning the gap. Whole-study findings and limits: Few clonotypes were public, and these shrank or held steady under treatment.

Details on this clone: Its antigen remains unidentified.

TCRdb keeps only in-frame clones here, not all; method: immunoSEQ multiplex PCR. The data contain 30,000 to 50,000 clones, roughly 65% of them singletons. This receptor was obtained from a human donor with chronic lymphocytic leukemia. The rearrangement uses TRBV6-5 and TRBJ1-1, with a weak D call TRBD1 (5 bases). This sample comprised PBMCs, obtained at disease progression, from a patient treated with ibrutinib. This CDR3 reads CASSRILGVTEAFF. In nucleotides, the CDR3 is TGTGCCAGCAGTCGGATATTAGGGGTGACTGAAGCTTTCTTT.